The 8 T cell receptor beta chains in this list originate from one sample, sequenced in a study of T cells in Graves' hyperthyroidism and ophthalmopathy. TCR beta CDR3 regions were amplified from RNA. The TCR CDR3 was amplified in a first-round RT-PCR using the HTBI primer set. TCRdb re-called the multiplex PCR reads with MiXCR, one entry per CDR3 protein. The data contain approximately 610,000 distinct CDR3 sequences, over 15% of them singletons. Source material: blood. The receptors were sampled from a woman between 18 and 30 years old with Graves' hyperthyroidism.

The chain is built from TRBV20-1 and TRBJ2-3; TRBD2 agrees at 9 bases. Trimming removed 5 bases from V and 3 bases from J; junction bases left unmatched: 6. Germline V CDR1 and CDR2: DFQATT, SNEGSKA (reference sequence). CDR3 length: 14 residues. The CDR3 spells CSALAGDITDTQYF. In nucleotides, the CDR3 is TGCAGTGCTTTAGCGGGAGACATAACAGATACGCAGTATTTT.

This clonotype was seen at least ten times. The gene calls are TRBV18 and TRBJ2-5; D is undetermined. CDR1 and CDR2 from the germline V gene are KGHSH and LQKENI. Between the trimmed V and J ends, which lost 1 base and 5 bases, there was a span of 8 bases. The CDR3 sequence is 13 residues long. The CDR3 sequence is CASSPQLGETQYF. The CDR3 nucleotides read TGTGCCAGCTCACCACAGTTGGGGGAGACCCAGTACTTC.

This clonotype was seen many times. J is TRBJ2-5 and V is TRBV7-3, with D perhaps matching TRBD2 (6 bases). This CDR3 spans 15 amino acids. Germline lookup yields CDR1 SGHTA and CDR2 FQGTGA. The V end lost 0 bases, the J end lost 5 bases, and 13 bases lay between the germline ends. For the CDR3, the DNA is TGTGCCAGCAGCTTAACGTTTGACGGGACTGAGACCCAGTACTTC. Protein: CASSLTFDGTETQYF. The full variable domain, rest sourced from reference TRBV7-3 and TRBJ2-5, is GAGVSQTPSNKVTEKGKYVELRCDPISGHTALYWYRQSLGQGPEFLIYFQGTGAADDSGLPNDRFFAVRPEGSVSTLKIQRTERGDSAVYLCASSLTFDGTETQYFGPGTRLLVL.

The chain uses TRBV29-1 and TRBJ2-2; tentative D call: TRBD2 (6 bases). The V and J ends lost 3 bases and 7 bases respectively, with 6 bases between them. Germline values: CDR1 SQVTM, CDR2 ANQGSEA. The CDR3 has 11 residues. CDR3 loop: CSVEGGGELFF. For the CDR3, the DNA is TGCAGCGTTGAGGGGGGCGGGGAGCTGTTTTTT.

This clonotype was found a few times. V gene TRBV29-1 combines with J gene TRBJ1-1; 8 bases fit TRBD1. The CDR3 length is 13 residues. Looked up from germline, CDR1 is SQVTM and CDR2 is ANQGSEA. V dropped 5 bases and J dropped 5; count of bases not matched to a gene: 7. CDR3 protein: CSVPDRVGTEAFF. The CDR3 nucleotides are TGCAGCGTTCCGGACAGGGTCGGAACTGAAGCTTTCTTT.

This clonotype was found many times. The chain's CDR3 is CASSLDAGGLQETQYF. Here the CDR3 DNA reads TGTGCCAGCAGCTTAGATGCGGGGGGCCTTCAAGAGACCCAGTACTTC. The V call is TRBV7-2, the J call TRBJ2-5; 8 nucleotides match TRBD2. This CDR3 spans 16 amino acids. The germline V gene encodes CDR1 SGHTA and CDR2 FQGNSA. The J segment lost 2 bases and the V segment lost 1 base, leaving 6 bases of the junction unmatched. Using reference TRBV7-2 and TRBJ2-5 for the parts outside the CDR3, the full variable domain is GAGVSQSPSNKVTEKGKDVELRCDPISGHTALYWYRQSLGQGLEFLIYFQGNSAPDKSGLPSDRFSAERTGGSVSTLTIQRTQQEDSAVYLCASSLDAGGLQETQYFGPGTRLLVL.

This clonotype has ten or more counts. The CDR3 is CASRGDRNSYEQYF. Written as DNA, the CDR3 is TGTGCCAGCAGGGGGGACAGAAACTCCTACGAGCAGTACTTC. This chain uses TRBV2 with TRBJ2-7; 7 bases align to TRBD1. Trimming cost V 6 bases and J 0 bases; bases outside gene matches: 5. Looked up from germline, CDR1 is SNHLY and CDR2 is FYNNEI. This CDR3 is 14 amino acids long.

This clonotype turned up a few times. This sequence joins TRBV5-8 and TRBJ1-5; D is unclear. V shed 2 bases and J shed 7 bases, with 4 bases lying between them. CDR3 length: 11 amino acids. CDR1 SGHTS and CDR2 YDEGEE come from the germline V gene. The CDR3 sequence is CASSFSQPQHF. CDR3 DNA sequence: TGTGCCAGCAGCTTCAGCCAGCCCCAGCATTTT.